The rows below give T cell receptor beta chains drawn from one sample of a study of cytomegalovirus exposure and HLA in healthy donors. Sequencing was performed with immunoSEQ multiplex PCR; in TCRdb, only in-frame clones are kept and a portion is missing. The table lists over 110,000 clones, around 78% of them singletons. The sample taken for sequencing was PBMCs. These receptors originate from a woman aged 40 to 49 in good health and CMV-seropositive. Each CDR3 is given with its conserved first and last residue. Fields, in order: J gene, clone size, D gene, V gene, CDR3 protein, CDR3 DNA. A D gene is named only where the DNA matches it firmly. Part of the rows lack a size; the others show once, few, many or a class for expanded clones.

>TRBJ2-7|.|.|TRBV13
CASSSQGSVYEQYF
TGTGCCAGCAGCTCACAGGGTTCAGTCTACGAGCAGTACTTC
>TRBJ2-2|.|TRBD2|TRBV5-5
CASSRILAAGAGELFF
TGTGCCAGCAGCCGGATACTAGCGGCTGGGGCCGGGGAGCTGTTTTTT
>TRBJ2-6|.|TRBD2|TRBV7-9
CASSLGGRAGANVLTF
TGTGCCAGCAGCTTAGGTGGGAGGGCTGGGGCCAACGTCCTGACTTTC
>TRBJ2-7|.|TRBD1|TRBV5-1
CASSTDRGFTYEQYF
TGCGCCAGCAGCACAGACAGGGGATTTACCTACGAGCAGTACTTC
>TRBJ2-1|.|TRBD2|TRBV28
CATLGLAGGRSYNEQFF
TGTGCCACCCTGGGACTAGCGGGAGGCCGCTCCTACAATGAGCAGTTCTTC
>TRBJ2-5|.|.|TRBV29-1
CSVDVERAKETQYF
TGCAGCGTTGACGTGGAGCGGGCAAAGGAGACCCAGTACTTC
>TRBJ2-1|few|TRBD2|TRBV5-4
CASSTAAGGYNEQFF
TGTGCCAGCAGCACAGCAGCGGGAGGGTACAATGAGCAGTTCTTC
>TRBJ1-1|.|TRBD1|TRBV18
CASSPGQGNTEAFF
TGTGCCAGCTCACCCGGACAGGGGAACACTGAAGCTTTCTTT
>TRBJ2-7|.|TRBD2|TRBV7-2
CASSKLAGWSYEQYF
TGTGCCAGCAGCAAGCTAGCGGGATGGTCCTACGAGCAGTACTTC
>TRBJ1-1|.|.|TRBV11-2
CASSLVQGRGTEAFF
TGTGCCAGCAGCTTAGTTCAGGGGAGGGGCACTGAAGCTTTCTTT
>TRBJ2-5|.|.|TRBV10-3
CAISELTGGGETQYF
TGTGCCATCAGTGAGTTGACAGGCGGGGGAGAGACCCAGTACTTC
>TRBJ2-5|.|TRBD2|TRBV28
CASNIAGGQETQYF
TGTGCCAGCAATATAGCGGGAGGCCAAGAGACCCAGTACTTC
>TRBJ2-7|.|TRBD2|TRBV18
CASSPRGTSATYEQYF
TGTGCCAGCTCACCCCGGGGGACTAGCGCCACCTACGAGCAGTACTTC
>TRBJ2-7|.|.|TRBV28
CASKGGAREQYF
TGTGCCAGCAAAGGGGGGGCGCGCGAGCAGTACTTC
>TRBJ2-1|.|.|TRBV27
CASSYFGTIGEQFF
TGTGCCAGCAGTTACTTCGGGACAATAGGCGAGCAGTTCTTC
>TRBJ2-5|few|TRBD2|TRBV28
CASSLGRGTSGQETQYF
TGTGCCAGCAGTTTAGGACGCGGGACTAGCGGCCAAGAGACCCAGTACTTC
>TRBJ2-7|.|TRBD1|TRBV5-1
CASSRDRGFEQYF
TGCGCCAGCAGCCGGGACAGGGGCTTCGAGCAGTACTTC
>TRBJ2-5|.|TRBD2|TRBV5-4
CASSSWTSQETQYF
TGTGCCAGCAGCTCATGGACTAGTCAAGAGACCCAGTACTTC
>TRBJ1-2|.|TRBD1|TRBV19
CASIETGDRANYGYTF
TGTGCCAGCATAGAGACAGGGGACCGAGCTAACTATGGCTACACCTTC
>TRBJ2-7|few|.|TRBV7-9
CASSFSIYEQYF
TGTGCCAGCAGCTTTAGTATCTACGAGCAGTACTTC
>TRBJ2-3|.|.|TRBV7-9
CASTNSREDTQYF
TGTGCCAGCACCAACTCACGGGAGGATACGCAGTATTTT
>TRBJ2-5|.|TRBD2|TRBV5-4
CASSSLAAGEQYF
TGTGCCAGCAGCTCTCTAGCGGCCGGGGAGCAGTACTTC
>TRBJ1-2|.|.|TRBV7-2
CASSLAIQGVLYTF
TGTGCCAGCAGCTTAGCGATCCAGGGTGTGCTCTACACCTTC
>TRBJ1-1|.|.|TRBV11-2
CASSFTRGTEAFF
TGTGCCAGCAGCTTTACAAGGGGCACTGAAGCTTTCTTT
>TRBJ2-5|few|.|TRBV27
CASSFTGLQETQYF
TGTGCCAGCAGTTTCACAGGATTACAAGAGACCCAGTACTTC
>TRBJ1-5|.|.|TRBV7-2
CASSPGGPGTSYSNQPQHF
TGTGCCAGCAGCCCGGGGGGTCCGGGCACGTCTTATAGCAATCAGCCCCAGCATTTT
>TRBJ2-1|.|.|TRBV16
CASSHEAASLQFF
TGTGCCAGCAGCCATGAAGCGGCAAGTTTGCAGTTCTTC
>TRBJ2-2|few|TRBD2|TRBV19
CASTLLAGVPGELFF
TGTGCCAGTACCTTACTAGCGGGAGTGCCCGGGGAGCTGTTTTTT
>TRBJ1-1|.|TRBD1|TRBV19
CASTRDRAGMNTEAFF
TGTGCCAGTACACGGGACAGGGCGGGCATGAACACTGAAGCTTTCTTT
>TRBJ2-1|.|TRBD2|TRBV2
CASSEVPSGNYNEQFF
TGTGCCAGCAGTGAAGTCCCTAGCGGGAATTACAATGAGCAGTTCTTC
>TRBJ1-5|.|.|TRBV7-2
CASSLEAGQPQHF
TGTGCCAGCAGCTTAGAGGCAGGTCAGCCCCAGCATTTT
>TRBJ2-1|.|TRBD2|TRBV11-3
CASSDIGTSNEQFF
TGTGCCAGCAGCGACATCGGGACTAGCAATGAGCAGTTCTTC
>TRBJ2-2|once|.|TRBV7-2
CASSLRLTTGELFF
TGTGCCAGCAGTCTTAGACTTACCACCGGGGAGCTGTTTTTT
>TRBJ1-4|few|.|TRBV5-1
CASSNASATNEKLFF
TGCGCCAGCAGCAACGCCAGTGCAACTAATGAAAAACTGTTTTTT
>TRBJ1-5|.|.|TRBV6-5
CASRRQESSNQPQHF
TGTGCCAGCAGGCGACAGGAATCAAGCAATCAGCCCCAGCATTTT
>TRBJ2-7|.|TRBD2|TRBV27
CAAGGIPTYEQYF
TGTGCCGCGGGGGGTATTCCTACCTACGAGCAGTACTTC
>TRBJ2-7|.|.|TRBV28
CASSRHSYEQYF
TGTGCCAGCAGCCGACATTCCTACGAGCAGTACTTC
>TRBJ1-1|.|.|TRBV30
CAWSSMNTEAFF
TGTGCCTGGAGTTCCATGAACACTGAAGCTTTCTTT
>TRBJ2-1|few|TRBD1|TRBV6-4
CASSESGQGSYNEQFF
TGTGCCAGCAGTGAATCGGGACAGGGGTCCTACAATGAGCAGTTCTTC
>TRBJ2-5|.|TRBD1|TRBV4-2
CASSHHADREETQYF
TGTGCCAGCAGCCACCACGCCGACAGGGAAGAGACCCAGTACTTC
>TRBJ1-5|.|TRBD1|TRBV5-5
CASSPTGGHYQPQHF
TGTGCCAGCAGCCCGACAGGGGGTCATTATCAGCCCCAGCATTTT
>TRBJ1-6|.|.|TRBV30
CASHTNAHSPLHF
TGTGCCTCCCACACCAACGCACACTCACCCCTCCACTTT
>TRBJ2-7|.|.|TRBV7-8
CASSSESSYEQYF
TGTGCCAGCAGCTCCGAGAGCTCCTACGAGCAGTACTTC
>TRBJ1-3|.|.|TRBV5-1
CASSLQGHSGNTIYF
TGCGCCAGCAGCTTGCAGGGCCACTCTGGAAACACCATATATTTT
>TRBJ1-2|.|.|TRBV5-4
CASSSTAAKGYTF
TGTGCCAGCAGCTCGACGGCGGCAAAGGGCTACACCTTC
>TRBJ1-2|.|.|TRBV7-2
CASSESDWGLYGYTF
TGTGCCAGCAGCGAGAGCGACTGGGGGCTCTATGGCTACACCTTC
>TRBJ2-1|few|.|TRBV29-1
CSVVRGSRYNEQFF
TGCAGCGTTGTTCGGGGTTCAAGATACAATGAGCAGTTCTTC
>TRBJ1-1|.|.|TRBV5-1
CASSLPGTTEAFF
TGCGCCAGCAGCTTGCCTGGGACAACCGAAGCTTTCTTT
>TRBJ1-2|.|.|TRBV28
CASSFSLRGDGYTF
TGTGCCAGCAGTTTCTCCCTTCGGGGAGATGGCTACACCTTC
>TRBJ2-5|once|TRBD1|TRBV29-1
CSVQHRGGETQYF
TGCAGCGTACAACACAGGGGTGGGGAGACCCAGTACTTC
>TRBJ1-5|.|TRBD1|TRBV6-5
CASRRTGANQPQHF
TGTGCCAGCAGAAGGACAGGGGCTAATCAGCCCCAGCATTTT
>TRBJ1-4|.|.|TRBV10-3
CAISAYRENYEKLFF
TGTGCCATCAGTGCCTACAGGGAAAACTATGAAAAACTGTTTTTT
>TRBJ2-1|.|TRBD2|TRBV9
CASSVSGRAYNEQFF
TGTGCCAGCAGCGTCAGCGGGAGGGCCTACAATGAGCAGTTCTTC